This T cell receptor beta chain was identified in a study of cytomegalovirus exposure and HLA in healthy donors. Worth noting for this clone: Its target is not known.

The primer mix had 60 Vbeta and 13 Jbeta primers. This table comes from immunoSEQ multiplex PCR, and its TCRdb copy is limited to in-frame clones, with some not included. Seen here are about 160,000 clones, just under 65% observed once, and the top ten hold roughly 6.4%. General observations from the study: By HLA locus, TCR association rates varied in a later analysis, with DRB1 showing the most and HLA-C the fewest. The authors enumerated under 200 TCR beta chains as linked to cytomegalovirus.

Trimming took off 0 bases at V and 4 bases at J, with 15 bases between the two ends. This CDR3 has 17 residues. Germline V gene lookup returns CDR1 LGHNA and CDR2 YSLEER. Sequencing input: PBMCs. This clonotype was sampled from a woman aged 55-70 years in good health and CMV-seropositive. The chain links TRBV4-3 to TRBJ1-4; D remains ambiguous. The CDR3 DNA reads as TGCGCCAGCAGCCAAGATGCAGTCCTACGGGGTAATGAAAAACTGTTTTTT. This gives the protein CASSQDAVLRGNEKLFF.